The 27 T cell receptor beta chains given below trace back to one sample, sequenced in a study of blood T cell repertoires in COVID-19. Profiled with immunoSEQ multiplex PCR; TCRdb holds only in-frame clones, not every one. Here the sample spans some 320,000 clones, roughly 85% being singletons. Input material: peripheral blood. These receptors all come from a human donor in a cohort sampled during active COVID-19.

The chain is built from TRBV2 and TRBJ1-2; 11 bases fit TRBD1. With V trimmed by 10 bases and J by 6 bases, 7 bases remained unmatched. Germline CDR1 and CDR2: SNHLY and FYNNEI. The CDR3 totals 13 residues. The CDR3 sequence: CANPGQGGNGYTF. The CDR3 DNA is TGTGCCAACCCGGGACAGGGGGGAAATGGCTACACCTTC. The whole variable domain, filled in from reference TRBV2 and TRBJ1-2, reads EPEVTQTPSHQVTQMGQEVILRCVPISNHLYFYWYRQILGQKVEFLVSFYNNEISEKSEIFDDQFSVERPDGSNFTLKIRSTKLEDSAMYFCANPGQGGNGYTFGSGTRLTVV.

This clone showed up just once. The rearrangement joins TRBV7-9 to TRBJ2-1, with TRBD2 matching 9 bases. Trimming cost V 6 bases and J 10 bases; bases outside gene matches: 16. This CDR3 is 16 amino acids long. The germline CDR1 and CDR2 sequences are SEHNR and FQNEAQ (reference sequence). The CDR3 DNA follows: TGTGCCAGCAGTTCTCCGGGACTAGCCGACACGGACGAGCAGTTCTTC. Its protein is CASSSPGLADTDEQFF.

V is TRBV7-9 and J is TRBJ1-2; D call uncertain. The CDR3 totals 13 residues. V was clipped by 1 base and J by 4 bases, with 7 bases between them. CDR1 and CDR2 (germline): SEHNR, FQNEAQ (reference sequence). CDR3 nucleotide sequence: TGTGCCAGCAGCTTAGGAGGTTTCTATGGCTACACCTTC. It yields the protein CASSLGGFYGYTF.

V usage is TRBV12-3 or TRBV12-4 and J usage is TRBJ1-6; D uncertain. The CDR3 spans 13 residues. V was pared by 7 bases and J by 9 bases, with 13 bases between. The CDR3 loop is CASKKEVGSPLHF. CDR3 bases: TGTGCCAGCAAAAAGGAGGTCGGTTCACCCCTCCACTTT.

The genes are TRBV7-8 and TRBJ1-2; 8 positions match TRBD1. There are 15 residues in the CDR3. Trimming took 11 bases from V and 3 from J; bases not matched to a gene: 14. The germline CDR1 and CDR2 sequences are SGHVS and FQNEAQ. CDR3 DNA sequence: TGTGCCGTAAGCCCCCGGGACAGGCGCTACTATGGCTACACCTTC. Encoded protein: CAVSPRDRRYYGYTF.

The chain recombines TRBV10-1 with TRBJ2-1; TRBD1 is a possible D gene (5 bases). The CDR3 covers 15 residues. Trimming pared 4 bases from V and 3 bases from J, leaving 13 bases between. Germline-derived CDR1 and CDR2 are WNHNN and SYGVQD (reference sequence). CDR3 amino acids: CASSVSSRDYNEQFF. In DNA form, the CDR3 reads TGCGCCAGCAGTGTTTCCTCCAGGGACTACAATGAGCAGTTCTTC.

This chain uses TRBV5-1 with TRBJ1-1; D is ambiguous. The V and J ends lost 1 base and 6 bases respectively, with 13 bases between them. CDR1 is SGHRS, CDR2 YFSETQ, per germline. This CDR3 is built from 14 residues. CDR3: CASSLYQIAAEAFF. The CDR3 coding sequence is TGCGCCAGCAGCTTGTACCAGATAGCCGCTGAAGCTTTCTTT.

The V and J genes are TRBV30 and TRBJ1-2; no clear D gene. Trimming shortened V by 4 bases and J by 0 bases, and 12 bases separated the two germline ends. Germline lookup yields CDR1 GTSNPN and CDR2 SVGIG (reference sequence). This CDR3 spans 14 amino acids. This CDR3 is CAWTYEDSNYGYTF. In nucleotides, the CDR3 is TGTGCCTGGACCTACGAGGATTCTAACTATGGCTACACCTTC. Variable domain in full (rest from reference TRBV30 and TRBJ1-2): SQTIHQWPATLVQPVGSPLSLECTVEGTSNPNLYWYRQAAGRGLQLLFYSVGIGQISSEVPQNLSASRPQDRQFILSSKKLLLSDSGFYLCAWTYEDSNYGYTFGSGTRLTVV.

This clone came up a few times. The genes are TRBV5-1 and TRBJ2-1; 14 positions match TRBD2. Germline lookup yields CDR1 SGHRS and CDR2 YFSETQ. This CDR3 spans 15 amino acids. The V gene end was trimmed by 5 bases and the J gene end by 8 bases; junction bases not matched to a gene: 6. In DNA form, the CDR3 reads TGCGCCAGCAGTCGGGGACTAGCGGGGGTATATGAGCAGTTCTTC. Residues: CASSRGLAGVYEQFF.

The rearrangement uses TRBV3-1 (or the pseudogene TRBV3-2) and TRBJ1-2; D possibly corresponds to TRBD1 (5 bases). This CDR3 comprises 16 residues. V lost 5 bases and J lost 5, with 21 bases in between. The germline V gene has CDR1 LGHDT and CDR2 YNNKEL (reference sequence). The CDR3 sequence is CASSTRDSPRRYGYTF. The CDR3 bases are TGTGCCAGCAGCACCCGGGACTCGCCGAGGAGGTATGGCTACACCTTC.

The chain has TRBV11-2 and TRBJ2-3; D is uncertain. The CDR3 has 14 residues. Germline loops: CDR1 SGHAT, CDR2 FQNNGV. V was pared by 0 bases and J by 2 bases, with 6 bases between. The CDR3, as DNA: TGTGCCAGCAGCTTAGAGCCTACCACAGATACGCAGTATTTT. Protein sequence: CASSLEPTTDTQYF.

The chain uses TRBV18 and TRBJ2-3, with 11 bases fitting TRBD1. Per the germline V gene, CDR1 is KGHSH and CDR2 is LQKENI. The trim removed 4 bases at V and 2 bases at J, leaving 5 bases unmatched. The CDR3 contains 16 residues. The CDR3 bases are TGTGCCAGCTCACGAAGGACAGGGGGCAACACAGATACGCAGTATTTT. Residues: CASSRRTGGNTDTQYF. The full variable domain, in which reference TRBV18 and TRBJ2-3 provide the parts outside the CDR3, is NAGVMQNPRHLVRRRGQEARLRCSPMKGHSHVYWYRQLPEEGLKFMVYLQKENIIDESGMPKERFSAEFPKEGPSILRIQQVVRGDSAAYFCASSRRTGGNTDTQYFGPGTRLTVL.

The rearrangement uses TRBV11-2 and TRBJ1-6, with D unclear. V lost 5 bases and J lost 10, with 12 bases in between. Looked up from germline, CDR1 is SGHAT and CDR2 is FQNNGV. This CDR3 is built from 13 residues. The CDR3 protein is CASSGEGGSPLHF. The CDR3 region has the DNA TGTGCCAGCAGCGGGGAAGGAGGATCACCCCTCCACTTT.

The chain uses TRBV18 and TRBJ1-5; D not resolved. This CDR3 is 15 amino acids long. Germline assignment: CDR1 KGHSH and CDR2 LQKENI. Trimming took 3 bases from V and 5 from J, leaving 14 bases between them. The CDR3 sequence is CASSPSGTGYQPQHF. In DNA, the CDR3 is TGTGCCAGCTCACCGTCAGGAACGGGGTATCAGCCCCAGCATTTT.

The table lists this clone with many counts. J is TRBJ2-7 and V is TRBV19; 7 nucleotides agree with TRBD2. J lost 2 bases, V lost 5 bases, and 6 bases had no gene match. Germline values: CDR1 LNHDA, CDR2 SQIVND (reference sequence). CDR3 size: 14 residues. CDR3 sequence: CASSRASGTYEQYF. As DNA, the CDR3 is TGTGCCAGTAGTCGGGCTAGCGGAACCTACGAGCAGTACTTC.

This chain links TRBV6-6 with TRBJ1-6; D gene ambiguous. From germline, CDR1 is MNHNY and CDR2 SVGAGI (reference sequence). V dropped 5 bases and J dropped 7 bases, with 15 bases sitting between them. The CDR3 sequence is 15 residues long. The CDR3 reads CASSDQRSRNSPLHF. The CDR3 nucleotides read TGTGCCAGCAGTGATCAGCGCAGTAGGAATTCACCCCTCCACTTT.

This clone was counted a few times. The chain combines TRBV27 with TRBJ1-1; D perhaps matches TRBD1 (6 bases). This CDR3 spans 15 amino acids. V lost 0 bases and J 11 bases, leaving 19 bases between the germline ends. Germline V gives CDR1 MNHEY, CDR2 SMNVEV (reference sequence). The CDR3 nucleotides read TGTGCCAGCAGTTTATCCCAGGCCTCAGGGGTGGGGGCTTTCTTT. Translating it yields CASSLSQASGVGAFF.

This clone was recorded at least ten times. The genes are TRBV9 and TRBJ1-1; no clear D. Germline V gives CDR1 SGDLS, CDR2 YYNGEE. The CDR3 is 14 residues long. V lost 3 bases and J 0 bases, leaving 9 bases between the germline ends. The CDR3 DNA follows: TGTGCCAGCAGCGGACCTGACTTGAACACTGAAGCTTTCTTT. The encoded protein is CASSGPDLNTEAFF.

The V and J genes are TRBV25-1 and TRBJ2-2, with 10 bases matching TRBD1. The J segment lost 4 bases and the V segment lost 4 bases, leaving 6 bases of the junction unmatched. The CDR3 has 16 residues. The germline gives CDR1 MGHDK, CDR2 SYGVNS. The chain's CDR3 is CASSVRDRGPTGELFF. The CDR3 DNA reads TGTGCCAGCAGTGTCCGGGACAGGGGCCCCACCGGGGAGCTGTTTTTT. Drawing the rest from reference TRBV25-1 and TRBJ2-2, the complete variable domain is EADIYQTPRYLVIGTGKKITLECSQTMGHDKMYWYQQDPGMELHLIHYSYGVNSTEKGDLSSESTVSRIRTEHFPLTLESARPSHTSQYLCASSVRDRGPTGELFFGEGSRLTVL.

The chain has TRBV18 and TRBJ1-1; a weak D match, TRBD1 (5 bases). Trimming took 3 bases from V and 7 from J, leaving 12 bases between them. CDR3 size: 13 residues. Germline V gene sequence: CDR1 KGHSH, CDR2 LQKENI. The CDR3 DNA reads TGTGCCAGCTCACCGGGCAGGGAGGTTGAAGCTTTCTTT. Its protein is CASSPGREVEAFF.

The table lists this clone with a few counts. The rearrangement links TRBV7-9 to TRBJ2-7, with D possibly TRBD1 on 6 matching bases. This CDR3 is built from 15 residues. Between the trimmed V and J ends, which lost 2 bases and 3 bases, there was a span of 14 bases. Per the germline V gene, CDR1 is SEHNR and CDR2 is FQNEAQ (reference sequence). The CDR3 here is CASSLRGSANYEQYF. CDR3 nucleotides: TGTGCCAGCAGCTTAAGGGGGAGCGCAAACTACGAGCAGTACTTC.

The chain uses TRBV6-5 and TRBJ1-2, with TRBD1 matching 9 bases. The germline V gene has CDR1 MNHEY and CDR2 SVGAGI. This CDR3 region has 15 residues. Germline trimming cut 2 bases from V and 4 bases from J; bases unmatched to any gene: 5. Here the CDR3 DNA reads TGTGCCAGCAGTTACGCGACAGGGGGATCCTATGGCTACACCTTC. Encoded protein: CASSYATGGSYGYTF.

The V gene is TRBV18, the J gene TRBJ1-1; 12 bases fit TRBD1. The CDR3 has 14 amino acids. Germline V gives CDR1 KGHSH, CDR2 LQKENI. Trimming at V came to 6 bases and at J to 10 bases, leaving 9 bases not matched to a gene. The CDR3 DNA sequence: TGTGCCAGCTCCCCCTCGGGACAGGGGGCAGCAGCTTTCTTT. This sequence encodes CASSPSGQGAAAFF.

This chain connects TRBV6-4 to TRBJ2-2; TRBD1 agrees at 8 bases. The CDR3 extends over 15 amino acids. Losses at the gene ends were 4 bases for V and 2 bases for J; bases not matched to a gene: 3. Germline assignment: CDR1 MRHNA and CDR2 SNTAGT. The CDR3 is CASSVTGENTGELFF. For the CDR3, the DNA is TGTGCCAGCAGTGTGACAGGGGAAAACACCGGGGAGCTGTTTTTT.

This clone is a singleton in its sample. J is TRBJ1-2 and V is TRBV6-4; D ambiguous. V dropped 6 bases and J dropped 1 base, with 15 bases sitting between them. The CDR3 extends over 15 amino acids. Germline assignment: CDR1 MRHNA and CDR2 SNTAGT. The CDR3 spells CASRPTPTDNYGYTF. The CDR3 DNA is TGTGCCAGCAGACCGACACCTACAGATAACTATGGCTACACCTTC.

The chain recombines TRBV5-4 with TRBJ2-7, with 8 bases lining up with TRBD1. Trimming took 3 bases from V and 3 from J; bases not matched to a gene: 8. The germline gives CDR1 SGHNT, CDR2 YYREEE (reference sequence). The CDR3 extends over 15 amino acids. CDR3 coding DNA: TGTGCCAGCAGCTCAGGACAGGGTACTCTCTACGAGCAGTACTTC. Residues: CASSSGQGTLYEQYF.

The genes are TRBV5-1 and TRBJ1-1; D gene ambiguous. Per the germline V gene, CDR1 is SGHRS and CDR2 is YFSETQ. Deletions cut 3 bases from V and 0 bases from J, with 6 bases between. The CDR3 length is 13 residues. The CDR3 DNA follows: TGCGCCAGCAGCTCAGAACTGAACACTGAAGCTTTCTTT. Protein product: CASSSELNTEAFF.